The 32 T cell receptor beta chains in this list originate from one sample, sequenced in a study of cytomegalovirus exposure and HLA in healthy donors. PCR primers comprised 60 Vbeta and 13 Jbeta primers. Clones were read by immunoSEQ multiplex PCR, and TCRdb kept only the in-frame ones, dropping some. The table has 100,000 to 150,000 clones, roughly 79% seen once. The sample was PBMCs. These receptors were taken from a woman under 30 in good health and CMV-seronegative.

The chain is built from TRBV7-6 and TRBJ2-1, with TRBD2 matching 8 bases. The junction had 0 bases not matched to a gene; V was cut back by 0 bases and J by 2 bases. The CDR3 sequence is 15 residues long. Germline CDR1 reads SGHVS; CDR2 reads FNYEAQ. CDR3 amino acids: CASSLASGTYNEQFF. The CDR3 DNA sequence: TGTGCCAGCAGCTTAGCTAGCGGGACCTACAATGAGCAGTTCTTC.

V usage is TRBV19 and J usage is TRBJ1-1; 7 bases map to TRBD1. V lost 10 bases and J lost 0; bases outside the gene matches: 11. CDR3 length: 15 residues. The V gene's germline CDR1 is LNHDA and CDR2 SQIVND (reference sequence). The CDR3 reads CATSRTGGMNTEAFF. In DNA form, the CDR3 reads TGTGCCACCTCCCGGACAGGAGGGATGAACACTGAAGCTTTCTTT.

V and J are TRBV18 and TRBJ2-2; D gene unclear. Per the germline V gene, CDR1 is KGHSH and CDR2 is LQKENI. V shed 4 bases and J shed 2 bases, with 11 bases lying between them. The CDR3 extends over 15 amino acids. The DNA of the CDR3 is TGTGCCAGCTCACAAGTAACAGAAAACACCGGGGAGCTGTTTTTT. Its translation is CASSQVTENTGELFF.

For this clone: Other nucleotide sequences from this sample produce the same CDR3. The gene calls are TRBV19 and TRBJ1-4, with a tentative D call TRBD1 (5 bases). Per germline, CDR1 LNHDA and CDR2 SQIVND (reference sequence). This CDR3 contains 16 residues. The V and J ends lost 5 bases and 7 bases respectively, with 20 bases between them. The DNA of the CDR3 is TGTGCCAGTAGTCCTGGGGCCCAGGGCCGGATTGAAAAACTGTTTTTT. This sequence encodes CASSPGAQGRIEKLFF.

The chain employs TRBV7-8 and TRBJ2-7, with D perhaps matching TRBD2 (5 bases). Germline CDR1 and CDR2: SGHVS and FQNEAQ. V was cut by 6 bases and J by 0 bases, with 12 bases left in between. This CDR3 spans 14 amino acids. The CDR3 region is CASSRTGDSYEQYF. In DNA, the CDR3 is TGTGCCAGCAGTAGGACTGGGGACTCCTACGAGCAGTACTTC.

The V and J genes are TRBV4-1 and TRBJ1-5; D is unresolved. The CDR3 runs to 15 residues. Germline CDR1 reads MGHRA; CDR2 reads YSYEKL. V shed 0 bases and J shed 0 bases, with 6 bases lying between them. CDR3 residues: CASSQDQASNQPQHF. CDR3 nucleotide sequence: TGCGCCAGCAGCCAAGATCAGGCTAGCAATCAGCCCCAGCATTTT.

This clone was counted at least ten times. The genes are TRBV4-1 and TRBJ2-3, with 10 positions matching TRBD2. Germline CDR1 reads MGHRA; CDR2 reads YSYEKL. This CDR3 comprises 15 residues. With 4 bases clipped from V and 4 bases from J, the junction kept 5 bases outside the gene matches. The CDR3 nucleotides read TGCGCCAGCAGCCTCCTAGCGGGAGACCCAGATACGCAGTATTTT. Its translation: CASSLLAGDPDTQYF.

The chain employs TRBV19 and TRBJ1-2; D uncertain. The V end lost 6 bases, the J end lost 6 bases, and 23 bases lay between the germline ends. Germline V gives CDR1 LNHDA, CDR2 SQIVND (reference sequence). This CDR3 has 16 residues. The CDR3 loop is CASRTEIGELLNGYTF. In DNA, the CDR3 is TGTGCCAGTAGAACAGAAATCGGCGAGTTACTGAATGGCTACACCTTC. Full variable domain (rest looked up from reference TRBV19 and TRBJ1-2): DGGITQSPKYLFRKEGQNVTLSCEQNLNHDAMYWYRQDPGQGLRLIYYSQIVNDFQKGDIAEGYSVSREKKESFPLTVTSAQKNPTAFYLCASRTEIGELLNGYTFGSGTRLTVV.

This rearrangement joins TRBV6-1 to TRBJ1-2; 8 bases line up with TRBD1. The CDR3 contains 15 residues. After removal of 0 bases from V and 8 bases from J, the junction contained 8 bases not matched to a gene. Germline CDR1 and CDR2: MNHNS and SASEGT. The CDR3 nucleotides are TGTGCCAGCAGTGAAGCGGGCAGGGGGCGGCGAGGCTACACCTTC. Translation gives CASSEAGRGRRGYTF.

The rearrangement joins TRBV5-1 to TRBJ2-5, with D tentatively TRBD1 (5 bases). V was clipped by 6 bases and J by 4 bases, with 7 bases between them. This CDR3 spans 11 amino acids. Germline V gene data show CDR1 as SGHRS and CDR2 as YFSETQ. This chain's CDR3 is CASKQGETQYF. The CDR3 coding sequence is TGCGCCAGCAAGCAGGGAGAGACCCAGTACTTC.

The rearrangement uses TRBV5-3 and TRBJ2-1, with 8 bases fitting TRBD1. Being an ORF, TRBV5-3 has a function that is uncertain. The CDR3 contains 14 residues. The junction had 11 bases not matched to a gene; V was cut back by 5 bases and J by 10 bases. The CDR3 sequence is CARSLRDRGKEQFF. DNA for the CDR3: TGTGCCAGAAGTCTGCGTGACAGGGGAAAAGAGCAGTTCTTC.

CDR3 protein: CAWSKGAPYFYTEAFF. DNA of the CDR3: TGTGCCTGGAGTAAAGGGGCCCCCTATTTTTACACTGAAGCTTTCTTT. The chain carries TRBV30 and TRBJ1-1; D might be TRBD1 (5 bases). The V gene lost 2 bases and the J gene lost 3 bases, with 19 bases spanning the gap. The CDR3 loop spans 16 amino acids. Germline assignment: CDR1 GTSNPN and CDR2 SVGIG (reference sequence).

V and J are TRBV25-1 and TRBJ2-5, with 7 bases fitting TRBD1. V dropped 6 bases and J dropped 9; count of bases not matched to a gene: 16. Germline loops: CDR1 MGHDK, CDR2 SYGVNS. The CDR3 runs to 15 residues. CDR3 amino acids: CASSTPGGGGKAQYF. The CDR3 DNA sequence: TGTGCCAGCAGCACCCCAGGGGGTGGTGGGAAGGCCCAGTACTTC.

This clone was counted a few times. The rearrangement uses TRBV11-3 and TRBJ2-2; 11 nucleotides align to TRBD2. Germline V gives CDR1 SGHNT, CDR2 YENEEA. The CDR3 runs to 16 residues. V shed 5 bases and J 5 bases; nucleotides not matched to a gene: 7. CDR3 coding DNA: TGTGCCAGCAGCCGCGGGCTAGCGGGAGGAACCGGGGAGCTGTTTTTT. This gives the protein CASSRGLAGGTGELFF.

The chain carries TRBV5-6 and TRBJ1-2, with D maybe TRBD1 (5 bases). V was shortened by 4 bases and J by 8 bases, with 15 bases between the two germline ends. CDR1 SGHDT and CDR2 YYEEEE come from the germline V gene. The CDR3 sequence is 13 residues long. The CDR3 loop reads CASSPAGVPGYTF. CDR3 in DNA: TGTGCCAGCAGCCCTGCGGGGGTGCCCGGCTACACCTTC. Filled out from reference TRBV5-6 and TRBJ1-2, the complete variable domain reads DAGVTQSPTHLIKTRGQQVTLRCSPKSGHDTVSWYQQALGQGPQFIFQYYEEEERQRGNFPDRFSGHQFPNYSSELNVNALLLGDSALYLCASSPAGVPGYTFGSGTRLTVV.

The chain carries TRBV19 and TRBJ2-7, with 8 bases that match TRBD1. The germline gives CDR1 LNHDA, CDR2 SQIVND (reference sequence). The CDR3 extends over 15 amino acids. The V segment lost 5 bases and the J segment 3 bases; nucleotides outside the gene matches: 9. In nucleotides, the CDR3 is TGTGCCAGTAGTGTCCAGGGGGCACTACTCTACGAGCAGTACTTC. It yields the protein CASSVQGALLYEQYF.

The genes are TRBV9 and TRBJ2-3; tentatively, D is TRBD2 (7 bases). V lost 7 bases to trimming and J lost 4 bases, with 19 bases between them. This CDR3 spans 15 amino acids. Per the germline V gene, CDR1 is SGDLS and CDR2 is YYNGEE. DNA of the CDR3: TGTGCCAGCTCCATATCGGGGGGCCCCGCAGATACGCAGTATTTT. Its protein is CASSISGGPADTQYF.

For this clone: Germline and junction disagree at one end, which may indicate a read error. The chain uses TRBV6-5 and TRBJ1-2; TRBD1 might be the D (5 bases). The CDR3 has 15 residues. The V gene's germline CDR1 is MNHEY and CDR2 SVGAGI. The CDR3 bases are TGTGCCAACAGTTCGTCAACGGGAGGGGACCATGGCTACACCTTC. Amino acids: CANSSSTGGDHGYTF.

V and J are TRBV6-6 and TRBJ2-7, with D possibly matching TRBD2 (5 bases). This CDR3 region has 13 residues. Germline V gene data show CDR1 as MNHNY and CDR2 as SVGAGI (reference sequence). The ends were cut back, 6 bases at V and 1 base at J, with 10 bases in the middle. CDR3 region: CASSPGLSYEQYF. The CDR3 DNA is TGTGCCAGCAGCCCCGGACTTTCCTACGAGCAGTACTTC.

This chain uses TRBV5-1 with TRBJ1-1; 8 positions match TRBD1. CDR3 length equals 15 residues. Trimming took 5 bases from V and 4 from J; bases not matched to a gene: 10. The germline V gene has CDR1 SGHRS and CDR2 YFSETQ. The CDR3 loop reads CASRTGDGVFTEAFF. The CDR3 nucleotides are TGCGCCAGCAGGACAGGGGATGGGGTATTCACTGAAGCTTTCTTT.

The rearrangement uses TRBV6-5 and TRBJ1-5; D not certain. The germline gives CDR1 MNHEY, CDR2 SVGAGI. With 6 bases removed from V and 3 bases from J, the gap between germline ends came to 12 bases. The length of the CDR3 is 14 residues. The DNA of the CDR3 is TGTGCCAGCAGGAAGGGAGGGAACAATCAGCCCCAGCATTTT. Protein sequence: CASRKGGNNQPQHF.

The rearrangement uses TRBV6-5 and TRBJ2-5; a weak D match, TRBD2 (5 bases). CDR1 MNHEY and CDR2 SVGAGI come from the germline V gene. The CDR3 contains 15 residues. Between the trimmed V and J ends, which lost 0 bases and 2 bases, there was a span of 10 bases. CDR3 in DNA: TGTGCCAGCAGTTACTCGGAGCGGAATCAAGAGACCCAGTACTTC. As protein: CASSYSERNQETQYF.

V and J are TRBV12-5 and TRBJ2-3; TRBD2 aligns across 10 bases. Trimming at V came to 5 bases and at J to 5 bases, leaving 10 bases not matched to a gene. The length of the CDR3 is 16 residues. The germline gives CDR1 LGHNT, CDR2 FRNRAP. CDR3 region: CASGLRVSGREDTQYF. The CDR3 DNA reads as TGTGCTAGTGGTCTCCGGGTGAGCGGGAGGGAAGATACGCAGTATTTT.

V gene TRBV7-7 combines with J gene TRBJ2-7; 10 nucleotides agree with TRBD2. The CDR3 has 16 amino acids. Germline V CDR1 and CDR2: SSHAT, FNYEAQ (reference sequence). V lost 4 bases to trimming and J lost 0 bases; unmatched junction nucleotides: 6. The CDR3 loop is CASSSLSGRGSYEQYF. The CDR3 nucleotides are TGTGCCAGCAGCTCACTAAGCGGGAGGGGCTCCTACGAGCAGTACTTC.

The V gene is TRBV4-1, the J gene TRBJ2-7; a weak D match, TRBD2 (6 bases). This CDR3 has 17 residues. Germline lookup yields CDR1 MGHRA and CDR2 YSYEKL. V lost 4 bases and J lost 2, with 21 bases in between. The CDR3 nucleotides read TGCGCCAGCAGCCCCTGGGTGGGGGGAGGAAATACCTACGAGCAGTACTTC. Translated: CASSPWVGGGNTYEQYF.

As regards this clone: This could be a read error, since a much larger clone is one nucleotide away. The V gene is TRBV4-1, the J gene TRBJ1-5; unclear D gene. CDR3 size: 15 residues. CDR1 is MGHRA, CDR2 YSYEKL, per germline. CDR3 region: CVSTAGLGEGQPQHF. For the CDR3, the DNA is TGCGTCAGTACAGCCGGACTCGGAGAAGGTCAGCCCCAGCATTTT.

This rearrangement joins TRBV4-1 to TRBJ1-5; no reliable D call. The CDR3 extends over 15 amino acids. Germline CDR1 and CDR2: MGHRA and YSYEKL. The ends were cut back, 0 bases at V and 5 bases at J, with 11 bases in the middle. CDR3 DNA sequence: TGCGCCAGCAGCCAAGATGGAGTTATCGATCAGCCCCAGCATTTT. Translating it yields CASSQDGVIDQPQHF.

V usage is TRBV6-6 and J usage is TRBJ2-7; 8 bases agree with TRBD1. Losses at the gene ends were 6 bases for V and 3 bases for J; bases not matched to a gene: 10. This CDR3 is 15 amino acids long. Germline V gives CDR1 MNHNY, CDR2 SVGAGI (reference sequence). CDR3 region: CASRPIGTGFYEQYF. CDR3 in DNA: TGTGCCAGCAGGCCCATCGGGACAGGATTCTACGAGCAGTACTTC.

This chain uses TRBV18 with TRBJ2-1; 10 nucleotides align to TRBD2. Trimming at V came to 1 base and at J to 0 bases, leaving 9 bases not matched to a gene. CDR3 length equals 19 residues. Germline lookup yields CDR1 KGHSH and CDR2 LQKENI. The CDR3 nucleotides are TGTGCCAGCTCACCACGGGCAGCGGGGGGGAAAAGCTCCTACAATGAGCAGTTCTTC. It yields the protein CASSPRAAGGKSSYNEQFF.

This clone was picked up one time. This sequence joins TRBV19 and TRBJ2-7, with 7 nucleotides matching TRBD1. J was trimmed by 7 bases and V by 5 bases; bases with no gene match: 8. The germline gives CDR1 LNHDA, CDR2 SQIVND (reference sequence). The CDR3 contains 13 residues. For the CDR3, the DNA is TGTGCCAGTAGTTTGACAGGGACGGGGGAGCAGTACTTC. It encodes CASSLTGTGEQYF.

The V call is TRBV6-6, the J call TRBJ2-1; 12 positions agree with TRBD2. Germline V CDR1 and CDR2: MNHNY, SVGAGI (reference sequence). The length of the CDR3 is 15 residues. V lost 6 bases to trimming and J lost 15 bases; unmatched junction nucleotides: 15. CDR3 in DNA: TGTGCCAGCAGCCCATGGACTAGCGGGGCCCCGCCGGGGTTCTTC. It encodes CASSPWTSGAPPGFF.

This clone came up once. The CDR3 DNA reads TGCAGCGTTAGGGGAATGAACACTGAAGCTTTCTTT. It codes for CSVRGMNTEAFF. The chain employs TRBV29-1 and TRBJ1-1; D may be TRBD1 (5 bases). Germline loops: CDR1 SQVTM, CDR2 ANQGSEA. This CDR3 has 12 residues. V lost 5 bases and J 0 bases, leaving 7 bases between the germline ends.